This is a list of T cell receptor beta chains from one sample in a study of T cell responses to AZD1222 COVID-19 vaccine. Assay used: immunoSEQ multiplex PCR; TCRdb lists only in-frame clones, some missing. The sample has 75,000 to 100,000 clones, roughly 90% seen once. Specimen: peripheral blood, collected on day 0 of AZD1222 vaccination. The receptors were gathered from an adult in good health. Each CDR3 is given without its conserved first and last residue. The D gene is left open where the match is weak.

d_gene	v_gene	j_gene	CDR3aa
-	TRBV4-1	TRBJ2-3	ASSQAGGGRGTDTQY
TRBD1	TRBV3-1/TRBV3-2	TRBJ2-7	ASSQGTGGYEQY
-	TRBV7-3	TRBJ2-5	ASSRWTEETQY
TRBD1	TRBV11-2	TRBJ2-7	ASSSGTGPYEQY
-	TRBV21-1	TRBJ2-1	ASSKVVNRGSYSYNEQF
-	TRBV3-1/TRBV3-2	TRBJ2-7	ASSPTGRGEQY
-	TRBV7-2	TRBJ1-5	ASSLGTTGISGNQPQH
TRBD2	TRBV5-1	TRBJ2-5	ASSLGSGGQETQY
-	TRBV2	TRBJ2-7	ASSRGIYEQY
-	TRBV3-1/TRBV3-2	TRBJ2-2	ASSQKGGPGELF
TRBD1	TRBV19	TRBJ1-1	ASSIDRAGGKADTEAF
TRBD1	TRBV3-1/TRBV3-2	TRBJ2-1	ASSQPGQGYNEQF
TRBD1	TRBV2	TRBJ2-7	ASNLGQAYEQY
-	TRBV24-1	TRBJ2-3	ATRDGPEGDTDTQY
-	TRBV7-9	TRBJ2-5	ASGSVRKGGSEETQY
TRBD2	TRBV10-3	TRBJ2-2	AISESRGAAGELF
-	TRBV28	TRBJ2-7	ASSLGQITYEQY
-	TRBV7-9	TRBJ2-7	ASSFHRNEQY
TRBD2	TRBV5-1	TRBJ2-1	ASSSGTRYNEQF
TRBD1	TRBV6-2/TRBV6-3	TRBJ1-3	ASSPDRGTGNTIY
TRBD2	TRBV19	TRBJ2-1	ASSIAFGTSGTNEQF
TRBD2	TRBV27	TRBJ2-1	ASSRRTSGSDEQF
-	TRBV30	TRBJ2-3	AWRQSDTQY
-	TRBV21-1	TRBJ2-1	ASTFGPSSYNEQF
-	TRBV6-5	TRBJ1-1	ASSSMGGPLRTEAF
-	TRBV29-1	TRBJ2-6	SVWYLGANVLT
-	TRBV4-1	TRBJ2-1	ASSQEEGQAYNEQF
TRBD2	TRBV2	TRBJ2-3	ASRKLAGQTDTQY
-	TRBV12-3/TRBV12-4	TRBJ2-3	ASSARDTQY
TRBD1	TRBV7-9	TRBJ2-7	ASSFGEGAQEQY
TRBD1	TRBV7-8	TRBJ1-2	ASSLEDRAPYYGYT
TRBD2	TRBV7-8	TRBJ2-1	ASSRKGLAGEIEQF
TRBD1	TRBV11-2	TRBJ2-3	ASSSDRARGTDTQY
-	TRBV3-1/TRBV3-2	TRBJ2-2	ASSQDSRFNTGELF
-	TRBV27	TRBJ1-5	ASSFRGGNQPQH
TRBD1	TRBV6-6	TRBJ2-5	ASSGQGVLETQY
TRBD1	TRBV6-6	TRBJ1-1	ASGVAGGTEAF
TRBD1	TRBV27	TRBJ2-3	ASSLAGGRDTQY
TRBD1	TRBV4-1	TRBJ2-6	ASSQVGGQGTAGANVLT
TRBD2	TRBV7-3	TRBJ2-5	ASSPDPGGSETQY
-	TRBV7-8	TRBJ2-1	ASSDGTATYNEQF
-	TRBV5-1	TRBJ2-3	ASSGLLTDTQY
-	TRBV10-3	TRBJ1-5	AISESTRGGYQPQH
-	TRBV14	TRBJ2-1	ASSLGGYNEQF
-	TRBV5-1	TRBJ1-5	ASSLDSGGNQPQH
TRBD1	TRBV9	TRBJ1-5	ASSPRGGGNQPQH
TRBD2	TRBV27	TRBJ2-7	ASTTLAGGPLSEQY
-	TRBV12-5	TRBJ2-3	ASCAGWGPDTQY
-	TRBV30	TRBJ2-1	AWSAVDYNEQF
TRBD1	TRBV7-7	TRBJ2-7	ASSSGQGASNEQY
-	TRBV19	TRBJ1-3	ASSIAARGGRSGNTIY
-	TRBV7-2	TRBJ1-1	ASSRIGNTEAF